This T cell receptor beta chain was sequenced during a study of blood T cell repertoires in COVID-19. About the study: T cells, B-cell-depleted T cells, or PBMCs provided the cDNA or gDNA that served as material.

The V end was cut by 5 bases, the J end by 4 bases, with 14 bases between. Germline values: CDR1 SGHTA, CDR2 FQGTGA. The CDR3 is 14 residues long. Measured with immunoSEQ multiplex PCR; TCRdb has only the in-frame clones, and not every one. The sample contains around 240,000 clones, roughly nine tenths of which appear only once. The chain recombines TRBV7-3 with TRBJ1-1, with D perhaps matching TRBD1 (6 bases). This receptor was identified in a human donor in a cohort exposed to, infected with or recovered from COVID-19 (not recorded which). The donor label of this sample is uncertain. Sequenced sample: PBMCs or T cells enriched from blood (not recorded which). CDR3 protein: CASSIQGFGTEAFF. The CDR3 DNA reads TGTGCCAGCAGCATACAGGGATTTGGCACTGAAGCTTTCTTT.